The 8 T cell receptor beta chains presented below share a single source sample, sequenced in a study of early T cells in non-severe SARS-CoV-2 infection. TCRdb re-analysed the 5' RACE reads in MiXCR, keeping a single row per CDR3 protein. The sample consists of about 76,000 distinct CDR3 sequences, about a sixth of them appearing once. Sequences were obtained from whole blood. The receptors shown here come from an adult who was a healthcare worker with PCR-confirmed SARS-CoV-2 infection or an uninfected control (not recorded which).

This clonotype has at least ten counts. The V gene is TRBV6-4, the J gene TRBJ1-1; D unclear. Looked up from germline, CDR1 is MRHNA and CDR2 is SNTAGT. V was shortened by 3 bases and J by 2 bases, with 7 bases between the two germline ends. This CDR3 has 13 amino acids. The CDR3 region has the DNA TGTGCCAGCAGTGAGAGGGAAAACACTGAAGCTTTCTTT. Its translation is CASSERENTEAFF.

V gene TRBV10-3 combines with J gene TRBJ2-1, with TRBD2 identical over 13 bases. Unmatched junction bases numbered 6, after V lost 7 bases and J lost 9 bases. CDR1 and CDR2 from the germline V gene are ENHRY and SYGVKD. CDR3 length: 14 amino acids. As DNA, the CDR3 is TGTGCCATCAAGGGGACTAGCGGGACGAGTGAGCAGTTCTTC. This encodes CAIKGTSGTSEQFF.

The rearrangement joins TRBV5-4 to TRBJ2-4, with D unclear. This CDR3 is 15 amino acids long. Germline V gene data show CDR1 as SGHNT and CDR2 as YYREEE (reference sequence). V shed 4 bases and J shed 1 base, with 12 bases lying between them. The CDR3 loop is CASSVTSLAKNIQYF. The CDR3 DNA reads TGTGCCAGCAGCGTTACATCCTTGGCCAAAAACATTCAGTACTTC.

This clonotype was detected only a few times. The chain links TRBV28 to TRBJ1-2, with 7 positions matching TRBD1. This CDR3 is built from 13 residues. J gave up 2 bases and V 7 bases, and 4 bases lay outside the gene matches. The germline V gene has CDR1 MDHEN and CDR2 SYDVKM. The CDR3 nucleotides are TGTGCCAGCAAAACAGGGGCGAACTATGGCTACACCTTC. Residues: CASKTGANYGYTF.

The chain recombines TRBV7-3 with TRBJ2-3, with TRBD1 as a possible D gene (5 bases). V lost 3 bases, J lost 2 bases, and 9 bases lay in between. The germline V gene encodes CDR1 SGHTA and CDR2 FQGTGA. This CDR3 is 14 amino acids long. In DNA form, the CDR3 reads TGTGCCAGCAGCTTCAGGGCCCCCACAGATACGCAGTATTTT. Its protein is CASSFRAPTDTQYF.

CDR3 loop: CASSWDRDQPQHF. The CDR3 nucleotides are TGTGCCAGCAGCTGGGACAGGGACCAGCCCCAGCATTTT. The V gene is TRBV6-1, the J gene TRBJ1-5; 9 bases are shared with TRBD1. The CDR3 covers 13 residues. V dropped 6 bases and J dropped 7; count of bases not matched to a gene: 4. Germline V gene data show CDR1 as MNHNS and CDR2 as SASEGT.

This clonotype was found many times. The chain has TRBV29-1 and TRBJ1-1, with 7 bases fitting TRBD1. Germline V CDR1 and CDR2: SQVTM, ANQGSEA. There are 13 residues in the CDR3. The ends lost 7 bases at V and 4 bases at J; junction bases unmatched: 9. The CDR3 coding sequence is TGCAGCGAAAGAGAGCAGGGGGGCACTGAAGCTTTCTTT. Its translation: CSEREQGGTEAFF. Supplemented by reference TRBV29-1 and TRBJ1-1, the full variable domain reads SAVISQKPSRDICQRGTSLTIQCQVDSQVTMMFWYRQQPGQSLTLIATANQGSEATYESGFVIDKFPISRPNLTFSTLTVSNMSPEDSSIYLCSEREQGGTEAFFGQGTRLTVV.

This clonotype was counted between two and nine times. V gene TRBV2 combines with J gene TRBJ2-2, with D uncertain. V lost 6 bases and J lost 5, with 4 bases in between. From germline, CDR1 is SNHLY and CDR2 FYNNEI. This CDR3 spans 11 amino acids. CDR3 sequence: CASSVTGELFF. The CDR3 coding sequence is TGTGCCAGCAGCGTGACCGGGGAGCTGTTTTTT.